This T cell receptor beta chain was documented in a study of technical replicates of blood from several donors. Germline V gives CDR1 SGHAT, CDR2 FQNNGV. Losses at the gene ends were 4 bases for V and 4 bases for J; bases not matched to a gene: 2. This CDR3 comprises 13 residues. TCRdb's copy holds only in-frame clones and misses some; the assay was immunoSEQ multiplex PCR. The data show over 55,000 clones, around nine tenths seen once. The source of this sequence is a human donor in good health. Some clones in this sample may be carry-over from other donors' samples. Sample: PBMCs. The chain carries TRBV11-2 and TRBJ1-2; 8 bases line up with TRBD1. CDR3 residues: CASSSGQGYGYTF. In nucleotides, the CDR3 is TGTGCCAGCAGCTCTGGACAGGGCTATGGCTACACCTTC.